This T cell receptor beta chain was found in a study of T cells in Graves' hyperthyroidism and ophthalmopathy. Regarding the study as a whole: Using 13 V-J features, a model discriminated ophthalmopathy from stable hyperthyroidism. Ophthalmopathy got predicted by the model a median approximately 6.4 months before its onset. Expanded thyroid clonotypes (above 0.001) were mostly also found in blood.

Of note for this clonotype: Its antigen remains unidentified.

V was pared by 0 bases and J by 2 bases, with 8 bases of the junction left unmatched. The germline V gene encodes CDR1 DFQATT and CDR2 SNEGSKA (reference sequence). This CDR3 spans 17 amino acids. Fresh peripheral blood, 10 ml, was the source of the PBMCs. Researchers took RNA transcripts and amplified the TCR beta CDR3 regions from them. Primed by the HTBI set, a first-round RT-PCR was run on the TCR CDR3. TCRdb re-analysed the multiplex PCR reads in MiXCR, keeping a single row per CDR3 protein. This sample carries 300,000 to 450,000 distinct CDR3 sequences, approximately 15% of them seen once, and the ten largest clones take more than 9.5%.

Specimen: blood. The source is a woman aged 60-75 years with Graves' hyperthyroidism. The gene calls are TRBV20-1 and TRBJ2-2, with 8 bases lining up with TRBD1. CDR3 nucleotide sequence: TGCAGTGCTAGAGATCTTAGGACAGGGACTAACACCGGGGAGCTGTTTTTT. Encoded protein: CSARDLRTGTNTGELFF.